The present T cell receptor beta chain was sequenced within a study of blood T cell repertoires in COVID-19 (dated by TCRdb to between 2020 and 2021). Notes on the research overall: Samples covering the acute and convalescent phases of COVID-19 were provided by collaborators in the United States, Italy and Spain. Where HLA class I and class II types were available, the types were taken from metadata supplied by the sample provider, not from assay-based typing. The samples were drawn from the first 160 participants of the ongoing ImmuneRACE study and from 1,254 subjects provided by 6 global collaborators. The material from the prospective study consisted of cDNA or gDNA derived from T cells, B-cell-depleted T cells, or PBMCs. Sample metadata almost always included a de-identified subject ID, COVID-19 status, age in years and sex. The dataset comprised deeply sampled blood TCRbeta repertoires from subjects exposed to, actively infected with, or recovered from COVID-19. The repertoires were made available in a free public database intended to serve as a resource for research on the immune response to SARS-CoV-2.

Participants in the prospective study were enrolled through a virtual design, were aged roughly 18 to 100 years, and lived in some 24 United States geographic areas. In the prospective study, participants were assigned to cohorts based on the clinical history participants reported in a screening survey and a study questionnaire. Each participant in the prospective study had whole blood, serum and a nasopharyngeal or oropharyngeal swab collected by mobile phlebotomists. Prospective study participants could optionally give additional blood draws and questionnaires over an approximately two-month period. Before DNA extraction, blood samples from the prospective study were shipped at room temperature or frozen. Summary of the overall study and its limitations: The quantity of clinical and demographic metadata differed by source and by participant and was supplied without curation.

To note about this clone: Which antigen it targets is not known. Base qualities are not recorded, but no much larger clone differs from it by a single base.

TCRbeta CDR3 regions were amplified from genomic DNA using the immunoSEQ Assay, a bias-controlled multiplex PCR. The original pipeline was this. The number of nucleated cells in each sample was estimated from the amplification of reference gene primers within the assay. Sequence reads were collapsed and filtered to measure the absolute abundance of every unique TCRbeta CDR3 rearrangement. Productive Simpson clonality was computed per sample as the square root of Simpson's diversity index over productive rearrangements. TCRdb re-hosts the immuneACCESS table, in-frame sequences only. Its copies lack some clones; in the studies checked, an unresolved V gene accounts for under half of them, and the cause for the rest is not known. V, J and clone size are those of that table, while D and trimming were read from the DNA. The sample contains hundreds of thousands of clones, approximately 83% of them found a single time. Jointly, the top ten make up roughly 3.3% of the sample.

V loses 4 bases at its end and J loses 5 bases; junction bases beyond the gene matches: 8. According to the germline V gene, CDR1 reads MNHEY and CDR2 reads SVGEGT. Reading from cysteine to phenylalanine, the CDR3 counts 16 amino acids. Only the CDR3 part of the read is kept: 48 bases, read in frame from the first base. The rearranged chain carries TRBV6-2 or TRBV6-3 and TRBJ2-3; TRBD2 agrees with 11 junctional bases. The sequenced material came from PBMCs or T cells enriched from blood (not recorded which). The source of this sequence is a woman between 35 and 50 years old with acute COVID-19. The CDR3 is CASSLDSGRAGDTQYF. The nucleotide sequence reads as follows: TGTGCCAGCAGTTTGGATAGCGGGAGGGCCGGAGATACGCAGTATTTT.